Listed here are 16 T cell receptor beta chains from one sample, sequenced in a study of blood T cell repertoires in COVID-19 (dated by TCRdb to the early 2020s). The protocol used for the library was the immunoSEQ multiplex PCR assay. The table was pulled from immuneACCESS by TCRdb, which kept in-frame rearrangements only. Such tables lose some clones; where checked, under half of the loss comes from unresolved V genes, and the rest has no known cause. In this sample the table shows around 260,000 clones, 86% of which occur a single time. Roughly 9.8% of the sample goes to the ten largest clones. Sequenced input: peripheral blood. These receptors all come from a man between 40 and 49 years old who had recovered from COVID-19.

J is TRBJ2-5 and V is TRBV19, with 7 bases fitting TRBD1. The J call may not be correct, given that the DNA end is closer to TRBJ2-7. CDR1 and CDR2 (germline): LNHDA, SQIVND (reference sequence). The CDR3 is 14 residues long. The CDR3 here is CASSEGQLFYEQYF. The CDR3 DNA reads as TGTGCCAGTAGTGAGGGACAGCTCTTCTACGAGCAGTACTTC.

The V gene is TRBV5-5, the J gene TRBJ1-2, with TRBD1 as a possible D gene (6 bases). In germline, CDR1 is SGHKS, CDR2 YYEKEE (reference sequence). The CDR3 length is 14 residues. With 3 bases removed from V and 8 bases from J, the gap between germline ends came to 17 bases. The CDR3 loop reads CASSSWGRERGYTF. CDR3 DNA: TGTGCCAGCAGCTCTTGGGGGCGCGAAAGGGGCTACACCTTC.

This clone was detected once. Here the CDR3 DNA reads TGTGCCAGCAGCTCCACAGGGTGGGCCGGGGAGCTGTTTTTT. This translates into CASSSTGWAGELFF. The chain combines TRBV7-3 with TRBJ2-2; perhaps TRBD1 as D (6 bases). The V and J ends lost 4 bases and 6 bases respectively, with 12 bases between them. The germline gives CDR1 SGHTA, CDR2 FQGTGA. The CDR3 runs 14 residues.

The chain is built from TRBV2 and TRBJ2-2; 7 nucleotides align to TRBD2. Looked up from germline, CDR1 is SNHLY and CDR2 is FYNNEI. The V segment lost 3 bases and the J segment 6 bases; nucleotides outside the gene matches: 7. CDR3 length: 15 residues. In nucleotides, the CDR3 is TGTGCCAGCAGTGAGTGGGGAGGGGAGTCCGGGGAGCTGTTTTTT. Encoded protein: CASSEWGGESGELFF.

The CDR3 reads CASSWDRTHQETQYF. CDR3 in DNA: TGCGCCAGCAGCTGGGACAGGACTCACCAAGAGACCCAGTACTTC. The chain employs TRBV5-1 and TRBJ2-5; 8 nucleotides line up with TRBD1. The CDR3 covers 15 residues. V lost 3 bases and J lost 0; bases outside the gene matches: 4. Germline V lookup: CDR1 SGHRS, CDR2 YFSETQ.

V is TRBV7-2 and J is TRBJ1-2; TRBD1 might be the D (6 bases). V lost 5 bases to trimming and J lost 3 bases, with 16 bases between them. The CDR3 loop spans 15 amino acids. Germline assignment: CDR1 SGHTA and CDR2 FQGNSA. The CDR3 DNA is TGTGCCAGCAGCGAGGACGGGGGGCGCGACTATGGCTACACCTTC. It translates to CASSEDGGRDYGYTF.

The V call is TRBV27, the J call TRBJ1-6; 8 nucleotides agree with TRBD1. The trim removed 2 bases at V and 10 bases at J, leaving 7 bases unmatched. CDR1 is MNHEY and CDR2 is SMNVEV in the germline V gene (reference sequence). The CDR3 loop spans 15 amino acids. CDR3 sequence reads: CASSLQGQVLSPLHF. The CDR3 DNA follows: TGTGCCAGCAGTTTACAGGGACAGGTCTTATCACCCCTCCACTTT.

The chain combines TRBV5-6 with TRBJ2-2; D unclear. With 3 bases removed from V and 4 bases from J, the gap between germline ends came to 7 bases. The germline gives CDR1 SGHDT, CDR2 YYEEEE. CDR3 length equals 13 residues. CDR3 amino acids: CASSYSSTGELFF. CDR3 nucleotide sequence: TGTGCCAGCAGCTATAGCTCCACCGGGGAGCTGTTTTTT.

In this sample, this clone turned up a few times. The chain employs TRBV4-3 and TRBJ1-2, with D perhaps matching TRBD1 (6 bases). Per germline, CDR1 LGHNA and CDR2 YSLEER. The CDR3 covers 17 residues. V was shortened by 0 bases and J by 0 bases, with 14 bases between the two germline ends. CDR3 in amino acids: CASSQDLRTATNYGYTF. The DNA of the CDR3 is TGCGCCAGCAGCCAAGATCTAAGGACAGCGACTAACTATGGCTACACCTTC.

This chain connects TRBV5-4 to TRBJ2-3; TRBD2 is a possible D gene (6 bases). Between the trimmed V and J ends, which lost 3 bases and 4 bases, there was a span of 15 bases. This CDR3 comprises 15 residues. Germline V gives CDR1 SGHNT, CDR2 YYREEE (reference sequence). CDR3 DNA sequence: TGTGCCAGCAGCTCGGGGGTCAGGGATGCAGATACGCAGTATTTT. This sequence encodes CASSSGVRDADTQYF. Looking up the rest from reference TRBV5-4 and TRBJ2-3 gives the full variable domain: ETGVTQSPTHLIKTRGQQVTLRCSSQSGHNTVSWYQQALGQGPQFIFQYYREEENGRGNFPPRFSGLQFPNYSSELNVNALELDDSALYLCASSSGVRDADTQYFGPGTRLTVL.

The CDR3 region has the DNA TGCAGCGTTCGGGTAGCGGGAGCGGCATATGAGCAGTTCTTC. As protein: CSVRVAGAAYEQFF. The chain couples TRBV29-1 to TRBJ2-1; 9 bases are a match to TRBD2. Per the germline V gene, CDR1 is SQVTM and CDR2 is ANQGSEA. J gave up 8 bases and V 5 bases, and 10 bases lay outside the gene matches. The CDR3 has 14 amino acids.

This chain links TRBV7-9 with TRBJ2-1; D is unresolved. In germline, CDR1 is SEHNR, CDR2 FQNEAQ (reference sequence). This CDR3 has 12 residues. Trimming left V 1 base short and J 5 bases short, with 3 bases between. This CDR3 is CASSLVNNEQFF. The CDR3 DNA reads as TGTGCCAGCAGCTTAGTCAACAATGAGCAGTTCTTC. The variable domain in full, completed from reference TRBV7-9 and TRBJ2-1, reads DTGVSQNPRHKITKRGQNVTFRCDPISEHNRLYWYRQTLGQGPEFLTYFQNEAQLEKSRLLSDRFSAERPKGSFSTLEIQRTEQGDSAMYLCASSLVNNEQFFGPGTRLTVL.

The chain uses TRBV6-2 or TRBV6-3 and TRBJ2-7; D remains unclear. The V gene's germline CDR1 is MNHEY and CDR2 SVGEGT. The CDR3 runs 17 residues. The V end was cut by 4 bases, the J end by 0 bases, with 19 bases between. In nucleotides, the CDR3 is TGTGCCAGCAGTTCCTTCTCCTTTAGCCGTTACTCCTACGAGCAGTACTTC. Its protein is CASSSFSFSRYSYEQYF.

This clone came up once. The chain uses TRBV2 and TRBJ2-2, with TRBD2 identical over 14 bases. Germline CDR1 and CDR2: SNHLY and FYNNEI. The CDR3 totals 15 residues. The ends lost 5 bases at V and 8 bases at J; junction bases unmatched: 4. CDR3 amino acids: CASSRTSGGPGELFF. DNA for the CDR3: TGTGCCAGCAGTAGGACTAGCGGGGGGCCTGGGGAGCTGTTTTTT.

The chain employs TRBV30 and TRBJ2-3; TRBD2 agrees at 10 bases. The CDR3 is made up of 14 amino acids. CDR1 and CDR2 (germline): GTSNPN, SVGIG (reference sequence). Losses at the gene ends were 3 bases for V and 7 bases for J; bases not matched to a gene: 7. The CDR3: CAWSGLAGGHTQYF. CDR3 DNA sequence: TGTGCCTGGAGCGGATTAGCGGGAGGACATACGCAGTATTTT.

The CDR3 DNA sequence: TGCAGCGTTCTATACCTGTTCTCCGGGACAGGGGGGGAAAAACTGTTTTTT. Encoded protein: CSVLYLFSGTGGEKLFF. The chain couples TRBV29-1 to TRBJ1-4, with 11 bases matching TRBD1. Trimming took 5 bases from V and 8 from J; bases not matched to a gene: 16. CDR1 is SQVTM, CDR2 ANQGSEA, per germline. The CDR3 extends over 17 amino acids.